Presented here are 19 T cell receptor beta chains from one specimen sequenced in a study of long-term antiretroviral therapy in people with HIV. Runs used v3.0 of the immunoSEQ assay and were done at survey level. Libraries were prepared by immunoSEQ multiplex PCR; TCRdb keeps only in-frame clonotypes and omits some of them. Of some 47,000 clones in the sample, roughly 95% were seen once. The sample here was unsorted PBMCs, taken 3.7 years after starting antiretroviral therapy. These receptors all come from a woman between 45 and 60 years old with HIV.

The chain has TRBV11-3 and TRBJ2-3; D ambiguous. Trimming took off 2 bases at V and 2 bases at J, with 8 bases between the two ends. This CDR3 comprises 14 residues. The germline gives CDR1 SGHNT, CDR2 YENEEA. CDR3 sequence reads: CASSLRSFTDTQYF. The CDR3 nucleotides are TGTGCCAGCAGCTTACGTTCCTTCACAGATACGCAGTATTTT.

The rearrangement links TRBV19 to TRBJ1-4; D remains unclear. The germline V and J ends were trimmed by 6 bases and 5 bases, with 10 bases remaining between them. The CDR3 covers 13 residues. Germline loops: CDR1 LNHDA, CDR2 SQIVND (reference sequence). The CDR3 region is CASRLLGNEKLFF. CDR3 DNA: TGTGCCAGTAGGTTACTAGGGAATGAAAAACTGTTTTTT.

The chain couples TRBV30 to TRBJ2-7; TRBD1 aligns across 9 bases. Trimming at V came to 2 bases and at J to 0 bases, leaving 5 bases not matched to a gene. This CDR3 is 15 amino acids long. Germline V gives CDR1 GTSNPN, CDR2 SVGIG (reference sequence). The CDR3 bases are TGTGCCTGGAGTTTGGGACAGGGTCCCTCCTACGAGCAGTACTTC. As protein: CAWSLGQGPSYEQYF. Filled out from reference TRBV30 and TRBJ2-7, the complete variable domain reads SQTIHQWPATLVQPVGSPLSLECTVEGTSNPNLYWYRQAAGRGLQLLFYSVGIGQISSEVPQNLSASRPQDRQFILSSKKLLLSDSGFYLCAWSLGQGPSYEQYFGPGTRLTVT.

The chain carries TRBV7-6 and TRBJ2-3; D possibly corresponds to TRBD1 (5 bases). This CDR3 has 14 amino acids. The germline V gene encodes CDR1 SGHVS and CDR2 FNYEAQ. V lost 8 bases and J 1 base, leaving 13 bases between the germline ends. CDR3 in amino acids: CASGRDLGTDTQYF. CDR3 DNA sequence: TGTGCCAGCGGCAGGGATTTGGGCACAGATACGCAGTATTTT.

The chain couples TRBV7-2 to TRBJ2-7; possible D gene TRBD2, 6 bases. V lost 5 bases and J 2 bases, leaving 19 bases between the germline ends. Germline V gives CDR1 SGHTA, CDR2 FQGNSA. The CDR3 sequence is 16 residues long. DNA of the CDR3: TGTGCCAGCAGCCCAGGCCCGGGACTCACAGCCTACGAGCAGTACTTC. Encoded protein: CASSPGPGLTAYEQYF.

This rearrangement joins TRBV6-5 to TRBJ2-1; no reliable D call. V dropped 5 bases and J dropped 0 bases, with 11 bases sitting between them. CDR1 is MNHEY, CDR2 SVGAGI, per germline. This CDR3 spans 15 amino acids. The CDR3: CASSPDVGSYNEQFF. CDR3 bases: TGTGCCAGCAGTCCGGATGTGGGCTCCTACAATGAGCAGTTCTTC.

This chain links TRBV6-5 with TRBJ2-7; no firm D call. CDR1 and CDR2 (germline): MNHEY, SVGAGI. V dropped 1 base and J dropped 7 bases, with 11 bases sitting between them. The CDR3 spans 13 residues. Here the CDR3 DNA reads TGTGCCAGCAGTTACTTAATTCGTGGGGAGCAGTACTTC. Its translation is CASSYLIRGEQYF.

This clone was observed a few times. The CDR3 DNA sequence: TGCGCCAGCAGCCAAGCTCGGGGGGCAGCAGAGACCCAGTACTTC. Translating gives CASSQARGAAETQYF. The chain employs TRBV4-3 and TRBJ2-5; a weak D match, TRBD2 (7 bases). V was cut by 1 base and J by 4 bases, with 13 bases left in between. Germline CDR1 LGHNA, CDR2 YSLEER. CDR3 length: 15 amino acids.

The chain joins TRBV29-1 to TRBJ2-7; D uncertain. This CDR3 comprises 12 residues. Germline CDR1 SQVTM, CDR2 ANQGSEA. Trimming took 4 bases from V and 5 from J, leaving 12 bases between them. DNA of the CDR3: TGCAGCGTTGTTGTCGGAGTCGACGAGCAGTACTTC. It translates to CSVVVGVDEQYF.

The chain is built from TRBV30 and TRBJ2-2; TRBD2 agrees at 8 bases. After removal of 2 bases from V and 4 bases from J, the junction contained 9 bases not matched to a gene. The CDR3 runs 16 residues. Germline V gene data show CDR1 as GTSNPN and CDR2 as SVGIG (reference sequence). The CDR3 protein is CAWSIGAGGVTGELFF. CDR3 DNA: TGTGCCTGGAGTATAGGGGCGGGGGGCGTCACCGGGGAGCTGTTTTTT.

The V call is TRBV14, the J call TRBJ2-1, with 10 positions matching TRBD2. J gave up 11 bases and V 4 bases, and 11 bases lay outside the gene matches. There are 15 residues in the CDR3. Germline V gene sequence: CDR1 SGHDN, CDR2 FVKESK. In DNA form, the CDR3 reads TGTGCCAGCAGCCGCAAGCGGGGGGGCCATTTTCAGCAGTTCTTC. Amino acids: CASSRKRGGHFQQFF.

The chain is built from TRBV5-1 and TRBJ1-1; tentatively, D is TRBD1 (6 bases). Trimming took off 4 bases at V and 5 bases at J, with 15 bases between the two ends. Per germline, CDR1 SGHRS and CDR2 YFSETQ. The CDR3 is 14 residues long. CDR3: CASSPYQGGTEAFF. CDR3 in DNA: TGCGCCAGCAGCCCGTACCAAGGGGGGACTGAAGCTTTCTTT.

The CDR3 loop is CASSEGGTSGGAYEQFF. The DNA for the CDR3 is TGTGCCAGCAGCGAAGGAGGGACTAGCGGGGGGGCCTATGAGCAGTTCTTC. This chain joins TRBV7-6 and TRBJ2-1, with 16 bases identical to TRBD2. Germline V gene data show CDR1 as SGHVS and CDR2 as FNYEAQ. Trimming took 5 bases from V and 8 from J; bases not matched to a gene: 9. The CDR3 consists of 17 residues.

This clone was counted once. This chain joins TRBV5-1 and TRBJ1-4; 10 bases align to TRBD1. With 7 bases clipped from V and 0 bases from J, the junction kept 6 bases outside the gene matches. This CDR3 comprises 16 residues. Germline CDR1 SGHRS, CDR2 YFSETQ. The CDR3 nucleotides read TGCGCCAGCTCCGGGACAGGGGACCCAACTAATGAAAAACTGTTTTTT. Protein product: CASSGTGDPTNEKLFF.

The chain has TRBV4-3 and TRBJ2-7; tentative D call: TRBD1 (5 bases). V was cut by 0 bases and J by 0 bases, with 9 bases left in between. Germline assignment: CDR1 LGHNA and CDR2 YSLEER. The CDR3 runs 15 residues. CDR3 amino acids: CASSQDQGSSYEQYF. In nucleotides, the CDR3 is TGCGCCAGCAGCCAAGATCAGGGTAGCTCCTACGAGCAGTACTTC.

This rearrangement joins TRBV10-3 to TRBJ1-5, with D tentatively TRBD1 (5 bases). Trimming left V 6 bases short and J 5 bases short, with 11 bases between. The CDR3 contains 13 residues. CDR1 is ENHRY, CDR2 SYGVKD, per germline. CDR3 protein: CAISAGQDQPQHF. Here the CDR3 DNA reads TGTGCCATCAGCGCAGGGCAGGATCAGCCCCAGCATTTT.

The chain carries TRBV27 and TRBJ2-6; the match to TRBD1 covers 8 bases. Germline trimming cut 5 bases from V and 1 base from J; bases unmatched to any gene: 1. Germline values: CDR1 MNHEY, CDR2 SMNVEV (reference sequence). This CDR3 region has 15 residues. CDR3 sequence: CASSTGGSGANVLTF. The CDR3 DNA sequence: TGTGCCAGCAGTACAGGGGGATCTGGGGCCAACGTCCTGACTTTC. The full variable domain, with the rest looked up from reference TRBV27 and TRBJ2-6, is EAQVTQNPRYLITVTGKKLTVTCSQNMNHEYMSWYRQDPGLGLRQIYYSMNVEVTDKGDVPEGYKVSRKEKRNFPLILESPSPNQTSLYFCASSTGGSGANVLTFGAGSRLTVL.

V usage is TRBV6-5 and J usage is TRBJ1-1; 7 bases map to TRBD1. The V and J ends lost 7 bases and 5 bases, in that order; junction bases with no gene match: 7. Looked up from germline, CDR1 is MNHEY and CDR2 is SVGAGI. The CDR3 covers 13 residues. This chain's CDR3 is CASTKGARTEAFF. CDR3 bases: TGTGCCAGCACCAAGGGGGCGCGGACTGAAGCTTTCTTT.

This clone showed up just a few times. This CDR3 is CASSSPTSGGVYEQYF. CDR3 in DNA: TGCGCCAGCAGCTCGCCGACTAGCGGGGGGGTGTACGAGCAGTACTTC. The chain employs TRBV5-1 and TRBJ2-7, with 14 positions matching TRBD2. Germline assignment: CDR1 SGHRS and CDR2 YFSETQ. The CDR3 totals 16 residues. V lost 3 bases, J lost 4 bases, and 6 bases stayed unmatched.